This T cell receptor (beta chain) stems from a study of cytomegalovirus exposure and HLA in healthy donors. Study outcomes and limitations: Differences between HLA loci emerged in a later analysis of TCR association rates, with DRB1 most and HLA-C fewest. Fewer than 200 TCR beta chains were listed as cytomegalovirus-associated. Three chains linked to CMV were shown in vitro to be specific for CMV antigens.

PCR used 60 Vbeta primers and 13 Jbeta primers. Sequencing was performed with immunoSEQ multiplex PCR; in TCRdb, only in-frame clones are kept and a portion is missing. Found here are about 270,000 clones, around 66% of them singletons; the top ten hold about 2.1%. Turning to this clone: Antigen: not known.

The donors were healthy bone marrow donors. Germline V gene lookup returns CDR1 GTSNPN and CDR2 SVGIG (reference sequence). The ends were cut back, 2 bases at V and 3 bases at J, with 5 bases in the middle. This CDR3 is built from 12 residues. This TCR was recovered from a female donor in good health and CMV-seronegative. The V gene is TRBV30, the J gene TRBJ2-1; possibly TRBD2 for D (5 bases). The sample consisted of PBMCs. CDR3 in DNA: TGTGCCTGGAGTCGGGACTACAATGAGCAGTTCTTC. It is translated as CAWSRDYNEQFF.